This T cell receptor beta chain was identified in a study of CD8 T cells in Susac syndrome. The RNA input was roughly 0.45 to 1 ug, and it was reverse transcribed with random hexamers. Each CDR3 protein gets one entry after TCRdb re-called the immunoSEQ multiplex PCR reads with MiXCR. The top ten clones hold around 0.067% of a sample with hundreds of thousands of distinct CDR3 sequences, roughly 95% of them seen once. The CDR3 runs to 16 residues. Trimming cost V 3 bases and J 0 bases, with 12 bases left between them. Germline loops: CDR1 DFQATT, CDR2 SNEGSKA (reference sequence). The rearrangement uses TRBV20-1 and TRBJ1-6; D might be TRBD1 (5 bases). The sequence derives from a human donor with multiple sclerosis. The specimen was CD4+ T cells from PBMCs. The CDR3 DNA reads as TGCAGTGCTAGCAACAGGCCCAGCTCCTATAATTCACCCCTCCACTTT. Its protein is CSASNRPSSYNSPLHF.